What follows are 8 T cell receptor beta chains derived from one specimen sequenced in a study of shared clonotypes between healthy human individuals. Repertoires were generated with immunoSEQ multiplex PCR, while TCRdb's copy carries only in-frame clones and drops some. Of 750,000 to 1,000,000 clones listed, almost 95% are singletons. Positive CCR7 selection of CD45RO-negative cells yielded the naive CD8 cells, and terminally differentiated effector memory CD45RA+ cells were excluded. Sequenced: naive CD8+ T cells sorted from blood. Source of these receptors: a man aged 25 to 40 in good health.

The chain combines TRBV28 with TRBJ2-2; maybe TRBD1 (6 bases). The CDR3 length is 16 residues. From germline, CDR1 is MDHEN and CDR2 SYDVKM. Trimming cost V 5 bases and J 4 bases, with 17 bases left between them. This CDR3 is CASSVNHRVTTGELFF. The CDR3 DNA reads TGTGCCAGCAGTGTAAACCACAGGGTAACCACCGGGGAGCTGTTTTTT.

The count of this clone is one. The chain carries TRBV9 and TRBJ2-3; D not certain. Germline V lookup: CDR1 SGDLS, CDR2 YYNGEE. The CDR3 is made up of 14 amino acids. V lost 0 bases, J lost 5 bases, and 10 bases lay in between. CDR3 sequence: CASSVAHSLDTQYF. The DNA of the CDR3 is TGTGCCAGCAGCGTAGCCCATAGCTTAGATACGCAGTATTTT.

The V gene is TRBV11-2, the J gene TRBJ2-1; TRBD1 might be the D (5 bases). CDR3 length: 17 residues. The V gene's germline CDR1 is SGHAT and CDR2 FQNNGV. The ends were cut back, 1 base at V and 8 bases at J, with 21 bases in the middle. In DNA, the CDR3 is TGTGCCAGCAGCTTAGTTCAGGGTGGGCTCCTATCCTATGAGCAGTTCTTC. Translated, it gives CASSLVQGGLLSYEQFF.

This chain links TRBV9 with TRBJ1-5, with 7 bases fitting TRBD1. This CDR3 has 14 amino acids. V was pared by 4 bases and J by 5 bases, with 6 bases of the junction left unmatched. Germline assignment: CDR1 SGDLS and CDR2 YYNGEE. CDR3 DNA sequence: TGTGCCAGCAGCAAAACAGGGGCGGATCAGCCCCAGCATTTT. As protein: CASSKTGADQPQHF.

The V and J genes are TRBV11-2 and TRBJ2-7; no reliable D call. Germline CDR1 and CDR2: SGHAT and FQNNGV. The CDR3 length is 14 residues. With 2 bases removed from V and 5 bases from J, the gap between germline ends came to 13 bases. The CDR3 spells CASSLNVGLHEQYF. The CDR3 DNA reads as TGTGCCAGCAGCTTAAATGTAGGGTTACACGAGCAGTACTTC.

V usage is TRBV9 and J usage is TRBJ2-3; no firm D call. The CDR3 is made up of 10 amino acids. The V gene lost 7 bases and the J gene lost 6 bases, with 6 bases spanning the gap. Germline CDR1 and CDR2: SGDLS and YYNGEE. The CDR3 nucleotides read TGTGCCAGCGGGTGGGATACGCAGTATTTT. It translates to CASGWDTQYF.

The chain carries TRBV4-3 and TRBJ2-1; D might be TRBD1 (5 bases). Germline V CDR1 and CDR2: LGHNA, YSLEER. Trimming took 5 bases from V and 11 from J, leaving 10 bases between them. This CDR3 is 11 amino acids long. CDR3 region: CASSGRGQQFF. CDR3 nucleotides: TGCGCCAGCAGCGGTAGGGGCCAGCAGTTCTTC.

V is TRBV11-2 and J is TRBJ2-2, with D tentatively TRBD1 (5 bases). This CDR3 has 16 residues. V lost 3 bases, J lost 1 base, and 12 bases lay in between. The germline gives CDR1 SGHAT, CDR2 FQNNGV. As DNA, the CDR3 is TGTGCCAGCAGCTTCCAGGGAACGAAGAACACCGGGGAGCTGTTTTTT. Translated, it gives CASSFQGTKNTGELFF.